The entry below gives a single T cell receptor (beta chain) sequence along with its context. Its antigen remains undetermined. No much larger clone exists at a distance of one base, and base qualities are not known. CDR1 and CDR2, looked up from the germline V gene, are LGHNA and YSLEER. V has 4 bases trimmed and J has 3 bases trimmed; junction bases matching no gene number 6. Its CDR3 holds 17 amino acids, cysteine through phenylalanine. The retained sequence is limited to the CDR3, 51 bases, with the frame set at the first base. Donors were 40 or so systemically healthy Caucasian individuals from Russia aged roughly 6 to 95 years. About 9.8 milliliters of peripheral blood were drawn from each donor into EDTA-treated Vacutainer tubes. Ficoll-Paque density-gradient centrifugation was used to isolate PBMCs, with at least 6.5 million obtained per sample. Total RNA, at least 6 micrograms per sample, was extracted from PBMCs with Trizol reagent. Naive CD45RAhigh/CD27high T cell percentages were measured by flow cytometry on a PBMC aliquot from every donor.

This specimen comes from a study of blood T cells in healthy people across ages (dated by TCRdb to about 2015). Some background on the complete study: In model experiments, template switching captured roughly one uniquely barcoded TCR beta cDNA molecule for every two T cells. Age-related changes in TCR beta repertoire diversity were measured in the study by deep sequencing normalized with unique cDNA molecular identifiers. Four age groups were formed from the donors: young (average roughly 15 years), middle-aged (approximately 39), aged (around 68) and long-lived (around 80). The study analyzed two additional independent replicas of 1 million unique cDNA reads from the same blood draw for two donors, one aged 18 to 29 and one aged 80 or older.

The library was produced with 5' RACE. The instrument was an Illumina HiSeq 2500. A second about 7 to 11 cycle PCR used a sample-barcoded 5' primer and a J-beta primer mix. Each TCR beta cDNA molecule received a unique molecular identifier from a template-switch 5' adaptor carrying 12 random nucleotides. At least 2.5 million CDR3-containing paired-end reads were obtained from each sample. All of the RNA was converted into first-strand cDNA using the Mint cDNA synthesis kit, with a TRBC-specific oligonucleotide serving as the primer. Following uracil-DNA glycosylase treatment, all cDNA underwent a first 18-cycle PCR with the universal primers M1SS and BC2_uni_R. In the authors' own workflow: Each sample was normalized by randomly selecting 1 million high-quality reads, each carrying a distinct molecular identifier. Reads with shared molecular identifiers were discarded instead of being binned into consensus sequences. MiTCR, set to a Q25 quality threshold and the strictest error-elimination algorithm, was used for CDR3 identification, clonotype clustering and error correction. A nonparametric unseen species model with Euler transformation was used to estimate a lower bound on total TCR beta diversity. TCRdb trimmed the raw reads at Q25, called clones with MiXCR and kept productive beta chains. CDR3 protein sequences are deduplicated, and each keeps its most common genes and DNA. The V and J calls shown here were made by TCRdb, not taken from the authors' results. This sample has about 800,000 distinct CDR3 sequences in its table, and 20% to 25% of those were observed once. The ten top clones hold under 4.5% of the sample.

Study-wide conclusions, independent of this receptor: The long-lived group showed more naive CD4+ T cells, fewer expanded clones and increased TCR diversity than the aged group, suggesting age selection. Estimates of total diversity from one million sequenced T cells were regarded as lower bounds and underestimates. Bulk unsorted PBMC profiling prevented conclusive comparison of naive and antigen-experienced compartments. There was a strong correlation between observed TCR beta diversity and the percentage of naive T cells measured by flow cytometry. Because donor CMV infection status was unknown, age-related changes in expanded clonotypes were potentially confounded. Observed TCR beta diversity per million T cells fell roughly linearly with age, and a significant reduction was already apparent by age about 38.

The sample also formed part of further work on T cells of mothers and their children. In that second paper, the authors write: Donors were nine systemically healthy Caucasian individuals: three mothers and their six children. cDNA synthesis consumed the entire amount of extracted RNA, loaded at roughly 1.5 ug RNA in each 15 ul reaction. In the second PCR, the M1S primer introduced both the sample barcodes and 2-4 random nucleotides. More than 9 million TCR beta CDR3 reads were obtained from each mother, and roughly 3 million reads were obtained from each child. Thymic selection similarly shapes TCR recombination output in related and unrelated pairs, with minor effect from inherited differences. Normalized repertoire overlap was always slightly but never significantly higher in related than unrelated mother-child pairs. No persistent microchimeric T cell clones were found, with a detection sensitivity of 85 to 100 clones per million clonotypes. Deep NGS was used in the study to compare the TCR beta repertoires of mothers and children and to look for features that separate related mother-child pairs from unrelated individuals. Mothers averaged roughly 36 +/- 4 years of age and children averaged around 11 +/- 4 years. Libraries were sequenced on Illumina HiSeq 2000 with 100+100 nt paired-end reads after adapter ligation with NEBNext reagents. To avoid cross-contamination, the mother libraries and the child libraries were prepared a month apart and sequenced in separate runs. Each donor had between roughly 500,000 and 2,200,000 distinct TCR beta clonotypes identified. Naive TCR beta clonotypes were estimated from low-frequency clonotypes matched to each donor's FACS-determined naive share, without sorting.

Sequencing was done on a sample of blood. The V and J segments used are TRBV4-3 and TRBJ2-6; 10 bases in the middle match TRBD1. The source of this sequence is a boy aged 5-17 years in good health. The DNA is TGCGCCAGCAGCCCTGACAGGGGGCTAGTTGGGGCCAACGTCCTGACTTTC. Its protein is CASSPDRGLVGANVLTF.